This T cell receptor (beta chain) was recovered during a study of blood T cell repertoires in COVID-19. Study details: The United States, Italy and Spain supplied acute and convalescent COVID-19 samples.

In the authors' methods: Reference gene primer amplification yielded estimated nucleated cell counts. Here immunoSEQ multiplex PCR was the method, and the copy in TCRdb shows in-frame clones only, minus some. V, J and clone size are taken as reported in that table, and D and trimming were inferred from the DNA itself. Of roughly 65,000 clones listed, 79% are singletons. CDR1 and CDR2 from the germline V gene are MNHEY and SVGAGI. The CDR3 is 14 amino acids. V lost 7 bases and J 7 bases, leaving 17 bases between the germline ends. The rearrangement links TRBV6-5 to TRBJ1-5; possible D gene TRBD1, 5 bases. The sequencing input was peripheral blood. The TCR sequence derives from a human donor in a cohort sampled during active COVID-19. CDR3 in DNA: TGTGCCAGCATGTTCGCGGGGGGAGGACAGCCCCAGCATTTT. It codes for CASMFAGGGQPQHF.